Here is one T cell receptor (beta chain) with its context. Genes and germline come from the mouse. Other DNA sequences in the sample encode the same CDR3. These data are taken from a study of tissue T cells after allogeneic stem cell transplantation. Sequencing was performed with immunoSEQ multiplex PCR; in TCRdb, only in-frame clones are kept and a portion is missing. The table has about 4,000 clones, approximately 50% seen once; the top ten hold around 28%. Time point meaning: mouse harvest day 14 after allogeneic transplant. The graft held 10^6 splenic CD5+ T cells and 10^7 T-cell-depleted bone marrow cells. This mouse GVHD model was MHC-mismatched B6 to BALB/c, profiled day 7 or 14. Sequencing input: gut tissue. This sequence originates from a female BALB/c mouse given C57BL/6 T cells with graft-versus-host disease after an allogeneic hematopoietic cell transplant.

The sequenced part of the CDR3 DNA is TGTGCCAGCTCTCTCCAGGGGAATAATTCGCCCCTCTAC. Translating it yields CASSLQGNNSPLY. The CDR3 as a whole reads CASSLQGNNSPLYF. The chain recombines TRBV12-2 with TRBJ1-6; tentatively, D is TRBD1 (6 bases). The CDR3 end is not reached by the read, which stops 1 residue before it; the germline J gene fills it in. TRBJ1-6 is given ORF status, its function remaining uncertain. There are 14 residues in the CDR3. Germline V gene data show CDR1 as SGHLS and CDR2 as HYDKME. With 0 bases removed from V and 5 bases from J, the gap between germline ends came to 7 bases.